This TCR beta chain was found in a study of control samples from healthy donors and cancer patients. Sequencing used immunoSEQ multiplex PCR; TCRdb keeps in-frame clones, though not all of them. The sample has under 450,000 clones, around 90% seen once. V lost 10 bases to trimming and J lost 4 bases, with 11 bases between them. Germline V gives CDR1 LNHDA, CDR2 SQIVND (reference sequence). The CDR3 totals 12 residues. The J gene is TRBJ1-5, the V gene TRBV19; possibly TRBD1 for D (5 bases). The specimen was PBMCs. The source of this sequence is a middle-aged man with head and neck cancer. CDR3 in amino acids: CATKRGNQPQHF. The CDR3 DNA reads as TGTGCCACAAAGCGGGGGAATCAGCCCCAGCATTTT.